A selection of T cell receptor beta chains follows, all from one sample in a study of metastatic and nonmetastatic thyroid tumors. TCRdb reprocessed the PCR reads via MiXCR. Here the sample spans fewer than 100,000 clones, more than 12% being singletons. Sequencing used blood. The receptors stem from a female donor with papillary thyroid cancer or a benign thyroid nodule (not recorded which). Some clones in this sample may be carry-over from other donors' samples. Each CDR3 is given with its conserved first and last residue. Each record gives: clone size, J gene, V gene, D gene, CDR3 DNA, CDR3 protein. A D gene is named only where the DNA matches it firmly. Expanded clones are given a class, and other clones once, few, many or no size at all.

>many|TRBJ2-1|TRBV6-1|-
TGTGCCAGCCGAGTATCTTGGAACAGTGAGCAGTTCTTC
CASRVSWNSEQFF
>-|TRBJ2-5|TRBV4-2|TRBD1
TGTGCCAGCAGCCTTCACCGGGACAGGCAGGTTACCCAGTACTTC
CASSLHRDRQVTQYF
>many|TRBJ2-3|TRBV28|TRBD2
TGTGCCAGCAGTTTACTCGGGACTAGCGGGGACGATACGCAGTATTTT
CASSLLGTSGDDTQYF
>few|TRBJ2-1|TRBV5-5|-
TGTGCCAGCCTCTCCCGGGGTGCTTACAATGAGCAGTTCTTC
CASLSRGAYNEQFF
>many|TRBJ1-5|TRBV14|-
TGTGCCAGCAGTATTTTACTCCGGGATCCTTATAGCAATCAGCCCCAGCATTTT
CASSILLRDPYSNQPQHF
>many|TRBJ2-1|TRBV11-3|TRBD2
TGTGCCAGCAGCTTTCGGGGGGGCGGGGACAATGAGCAGTTCTTC
CASSFRGGGDNEQFF
>-|TRBJ2-7|TRBV11-1|TRBD2
TGTGCCAGCAGCTTAGCCTTAGCGGTGGGGACTAACGAGCAGTACTTC
CASSLALAVGTNEQYF
>few|TRBJ1-3|TRBV3-1|-
TGTGCCAGCAGCCAATGGGGCTCTGGAAACACCATATATTTT
CASSQWGSGNTIYF
>few|TRBJ2-3|TRBV25-1|-
TGTGCCAGCAGCGTACAAACACTATTCACAGATACGCAGTATTTT
CASSVQTLFTDTQYF
>many|TRBJ2-7|TRBV19|TRBD1
TGTGCCAGTAGTATGGCCTGGGACAGCAACTACGAGCAGTACTTC
CASSMAWDSNYEQYF
>-|TRBJ2-5|TRBV15|-
TGTGCCACCAGCAGAGCGGGAGAAGAGACCCAGTACTTC
CATSRAGEETQYF
>-|TRBJ2-1|TRBV4-2|TRBD2
TGTGCCAGCAGCCAGGGACTGGGGACTAGCGGGCCTCGGGGTCCGTTCTTC
CASSQGLGTSGPRGPFF
>many|TRBJ2-5|TRBV24-1|-
TGTGCCACCAGTGAAGGGTTGGGGGCTTGGGGAGAGACCCAGTACTTC
CATSEGLGAWGETQYF
>many|TRBJ1-2|TRBV28|TRBD1
TGTGCCAGCAGTTTAGGGACAGGGGACTATGGCTACACCTTC
CASSLGTGDYGYTF
>many|TRBJ1-2|TRBV20-1|-
TGCAGTGCTAGCCGGTATGGAGACTATGGCTACACCTTC
CSASRYGDYGYTF
>many|TRBJ1-2|TRBV12-3/TRBV12-4|TRBD1
TGTGCCAGCAGTTTTGTCGGGACAGGACTTGAGCCCTATGGCTACACCTTC
CASSFVGTGLEPYGYTF
>many|TRBJ2-5|TRBV20-1|-
TGCAGTGCTAGGTCGATAGAGGGGTTGGAGACCCAGTACTTC
CSARSIEGLETQYF
>many|TRBJ2-5|TRBV10-1|-
TGCGCCAGCAGTGTCGGGGGTGCCGTGGAGACCCAGTACTTC
CASSVGGAVETQYF
>-|TRBJ2-2|TRBV7-8|-
TGTGCCAGCAGCTCCCAACCTACAGTTCTTATCGCCACCGGGGAGCTGTTTTTT
CASSSQPTVLIATGELFF
>once|TRBJ2-2|TRBV11-2|-
TGTGCCAGCAGCCTCTTCCGGGCAGGCTGTGATACCGGGGAGCTGTTTTTT
CASSLFRAGCDTGELFF
>many|TRBJ1-5|TRBV9|TRBD1
TGTGCCAGCGGGGGGACAGGGGAAGGTCAGCCCCAGCATTTT
CASGGTGEGQPQHF
>few|TRBJ1-5|TRBV2|-
TGTGCCAGCAGTGATGAGGAGGATAGCAATCAGCCCCAGCATTTT
CASSDEEDSNQPQHF
>many|TRBJ2-2|TRBV5-1|-
TGCGCCAGCAGCTTGGATTCCACCGGGGAGCTGTTTTTT
CASSLDSTGELFF
>-|TRBJ2-1|TRBV7-4|TRBD2
TGTGCCAGCAGCTTACTAAGACTAGCGGGTTCCACCGACTCCTACAATGAGCAGTTCTTC
CASSLLRLAGSTDSYNEQFF
>many|TRBJ2-7|TRBV5-1|TRBD2
TGCGCCAGCAGCCAGGGACTAGCGGGGCTTTCCTACGAGCAGTACTTC
CASSQGLAGLSYEQYF
>many|TRBJ2-5|TRBV6-1|TRBD2
TGTGCCAGCAGTGAAGCGTCCAGCGGGGTCGGGACCCAGTACTTC
CASSEASSGVGTQYF
>many|TRBJ1-6|TRBV6-1|-
TGTGCCAGCAGTGAACAGGGAGGTTCACCCCTCCACTTT
CASSEQGGSPLHF
>-|TRBJ1-5|TRBV19|-
TGTGCCAGTAGTACCACACAGGCGCTTCATAGCAATCAGCCCCAGCATTTT
CASSTTQALHSNQPQHF
>many|TRBJ1-3|TRBV5-1|-
TGCGCCAGCAGCTTGGTGGGGAGCTCTGGAAACACCATATATTTT
CASSLVGSSGNTIYF
>-|TRBJ1-5|TRBV5-4|-
TGTGCCAGCAGCTTGTTCTGGGGGCAGCCCCAGCATTTT
CASSLFWGQPQHF
>many|TRBJ2-2|TRBV4-1|-
TGCGCCAGCAGCCCCGACAGGATAAACACCGGGGAGCTGTTTTTT
CASSPDRINTGELFF
>many|TRBJ2-1|TRBV7-9|-
TGTGCCAGCGGGACGGGGGCTAACAATGAGCAGTTCTTC
CASGTGANNEQFF
>many|TRBJ2-5|TRBV28|TRBD1
TGTGCCAGCAGTTCACCGGGACAGGGGGCCTCGGGTGCGGAGACCCAGTACTTC
CASSSPGQGASGAETQYF
>-|TRBJ1-6|TRBV6-2/TRBV6-3|-
TGTGCCAGCAGTCCCGAAGTTTGGGTCCCGGGGAGCTACTATAATTCACCACTCCACTTT
CASSPEVWVPGSYYNSPLHF
>many|TRBJ1-2|TRBV28|-
TGTGCCAGCAGTCCACCAAAGGGGACCCGTGGCTACACCTTC
CASSPPKGTRGYTF
>many|TRBJ2-1|TRBV20-1|TRBD2
TGCAGTGCTCGAAAGCGGGGGGCCACAAATGAGCAGTTCTTC
CSARKRGATNEQFF
>many|TRBJ2-5|TRBV20-1|-
TGCAGTGCCCCACGTTCGACTGGCGGTCTAGCGACCCAGTACTTC
CSAPRSTGGLATQYF
>many|TRBJ2-1|TRBV19|TRBD1
TGTGCCAGTTGTACTCCGGGACAGGGGAGGGATGAGCAGTTCTTC
CASCTPGQGRDEQFF
>many|TRBJ1-5|TRBV27|-
TGTGCCAGCAGTCCCTGGGACCGAACGGAGCCCCAGCATTTT
CASSPWDRTEPQHF
>many|TRBJ1-5|TRBV9|-
TGTGCCAGCAGCCTAGGGACCTCCAGCACGCCCCAGCATTTT
CASSLGTSSTPQHF
>-|TRBJ1-1|TRBV5-4|TRBD1
TGTGTCAGCATTGACAGGGGATTTTCGGACACTGAAGCTTTCTTT
CVSIDRGFSDTEAFF
>many|TRBJ1-2|TRBV2|-
TGTGCCAGCAGTGAGGGGAGGACGGGCCGGGGTGGCTACACCTTC
CASSEGRTGRGGYTF
>-|TRBJ1-1|TRBV30|-
TGTGCCTGGAGTCGTTGGATGGGTGAAGCTTTCTTT
CAWSRWMGEAFF
>many|TRBJ2-2|TRBV24-1|-
TGTGCCACCAGTGATTTCCGCGGACCGAACACCGGGGAGCTGTTTTTT
CATSDFRGPNTGELFF
>many|TRBJ1-4|TRBV9|-
TGTGCCAGCAGCTCCAGTGGAGCAACTAATGAAAAACTGTTTTTT
CASSSSGATNEKLFF
>many|TRBJ1-2|TRBV20-1|-
TGCAGTGCTAGAGATCTCCGGGGGTCCTATGGCTACACCTTC
CSARDLRGSYGYTF
>many|TRBJ1-5|TRBV28|TRBD1
TGTGCCAGCAGTTTATCCTTGCGGGACGGGACAGGGACATATAGCAATCAGCCCCAGCATTTT
CASSLSLRDGTGTYSNQPQHF
>many|TRBJ2-3|TRBV7-3|-
TGTGCCAGCAGCTTACAGGGATATACGCAGTATTTT
CASSLQGYTQYF
>many|TRBJ2-1|TRBV10-1|-
TGCGCCAGCAGTGAGTCTTCTTGGGGCGGACAAGAGGGGAGGAATGAGCAGTTCTTC
CASSESSWGGQEGRNEQFF
>-|TRBJ2-5|TRBV5-4|-
TGTGCCAGCAGCCCGGAGGGGAAGACCCAGTACTTC
CASSPEGKTQYF
>many|TRBJ2-5|TRBV5-8|-
TGTGCCAGCAGGCAAGAGACCCAGTACTTC
CASRQETQYF
>few|TRBJ2-5|TRBV19|-
TGTGCCAGTAGTGCATCCTCCCAAGATACCCAGTACTTC
CASSASSQDTQYF
>many|TRBJ2-3|TRBV6-5|TRBD2
TGTGCCAGCAGTTACCTCCCCCCGCGGGGGGGCCAAGGTACGCAGTATTTT
CASSYLPPRGGQGTQYF
>many|TRBJ2-6|TRBV11-1|-
TGTGCCAGCAGCTCCTCCTTGACAGGTGGGGGGGCCAACGTCCTGACTTTC
CASSSSLTGGGANVLTF